This T cell receptor beta chain was captured in a study of blood T cells in healthy people across ages (dated by TCRdb to between 2015 and 2017). About the study as a whole: Template switching captured roughly one uniquely barcoded TCR beta cDNA molecule per two T cells in model experiments. Using deep sequencing normalized with unique cDNA molecular identifiers, the study measured how TCR beta repertoire diversity changes with age. Four age groups were formed from the donors: young (average approximately 15 years), middle-aged (approximately 39), aged (about 62) and long-lived (about 80). To avoid experimental bias, donors of different ages were spread randomly across the sequencing lanes. For two donors (one aged 18 to 29 and one aged 80 or older), the study analyzed two additional independent replicas of 1 million unique cDNA reads from the same blood draw. What the study reported, not specific to this receptor: Because profiling used bulk unsorted PBMCs, naive and antigen-experienced compartments could not be compared conclusively. Because donor CMV infection status was unknown, age-related changes in expanded clonotypes were potentially confounded. There was a strong correlation between observed TCR beta diversity and the percentage of naive T cells measured by flow cytometry. Observed TCR beta diversity per million T cells fell roughly linearly with age, and a significant reduction was already apparent by age about 36. Compared with the aged group, more naive CD4+ T cells, fewer expanded clones and increased TCR diversity were shown by the long-lived group, suggesting age selection. Estimates of total diversity from one million sequenced T cells were regarded as lower bounds and underestimates.

Deletion took 5 bases off V and 5 bases off J, with a span of 16 bases between the germline ends. CDR1 and CDR2 (MDHEN, SYDVKM) derive from the germline V gene. Its CDR3 holds 15 amino acids, cysteine through phenylalanine. The DNA shown is the 45-base CDR3, in frame from base 1. This clonotype was recorded a few times. Its antigen specificity is not known. No base quality values were provided; no much bigger clone lies one nucleotide off. The receptor library was made with 5' RACE. The sequencer listed for this sample is Illumina HiSeq 2500. A second 7 to 11 cycle PCR used a sample-barcoded 5' primer and a J-beta primer mix. Each TCR beta cDNA molecule received a unique molecular identifier from a template-switch 5' adaptor carrying 12 random nucleotides. At least 2.5 million CDR3-containing paired-end reads were obtained from each sample. The Mint cDNA synthesis kit, primed by a TRBC-specific oligonucleotide, was used to synthesize first-strand cDNA from all RNA. After uracil-DNA glycosylase treatment, a first 18-cycle PCR used universal primers M1SS and BC2_uni_R on all cDNA. As for the authors' bioinformatics: For normalization, 1 million high-quality reads, each with a distinct molecular identifier, were randomly selected from each sample. Instead of being binned into consensus sequences, reads that shared molecular identifiers were thrown out. MiTCR, run with a Q25 quality threshold and the strictest error-elimination algorithm, handled CDR3 identification, clonotype clustering and error correction. A nonparametric unseen species model with Euler transformation was used to estimate a lower bound on total TCR beta diversity. In-frame beta chains were kept once TCRdb had trimmed the public reads at Q25 with fastp and called clones with MiXCR. Every CDR3 protein is listed once, alongside the most common genes and DNA of its rows. The authors' filters were not applied to this entry. The sample profile shows more than 550,000 distinct CDR3 sequences; roughly 20% of them were found once. The top ten clonotypes cover about 22% of the sample.

The roughly 39 donors, aged roughly 6 to 100 years, were systemically healthy Caucasian individuals from Russia. Each donor gave around 9.9 milliliters of peripheral blood, collected into EDTA-treated Vacutainer tubes. PBMCs were isolated by Ficoll-Paque density-gradient centrifugation, with at least 6 million obtained per sample. Total RNA was extracted from PBMCs with Trizol reagent, with at least 6 micrograms obtained per sample. For every donor, an aliquot of PBMCs went through flow cytometry to measure the percentages of naive CD45RAhigh/CD27high T cells. Specimen: blood. This sequence was found in a man between 65 and 85 years old in good health. The sequence is built from TRBV28 and TRBJ2-1; the D segment is perhaps TRBD1 or TRBD2, each sharing 5 matched bases. The nucleotides are TGTGCCAGCAGTAGGGGACGACTCAATCACAATGAGCAGTTCTTC. Its protein product is CASSRGRLNHNEQFF.